This entry features one T cell receptor beta chain sequence. Original processing notes: Researchers report that nucleated cell counts were estimated from reference gene primer amplification. The assay was immunoSEQ multiplex PCR, and TCRdb's table has in-frame clones only and misses some. V, J and clone size are those of that table, while D and trimming were read from the DNA. The sample has 270,000 or so clones, approximately 87% seen once. These data originate in a study of blood T cell repertoires in COVID-19. Across the study: Nucleic acid was either cDNA or gDNA, and it came from T cells, B-cell-depleted T cells, or PBMCs.

CDR1 and CDR2 (germline): MDHEN, SYDVKM. The CDR3 covers 13 residues. J gave up 3 bases and V 6 bases, and 1 base lay outside the gene matches. Patients of the Seattle cohort, enrolled during active infection, were followed longitudinally. The chain uses TRBV28 and TRBJ2-3; 9 nucleotides match TRBD1. The TCR comes from a woman in her twenties or thirties with COVID-19, enrolled during active disease. The specimen was peripheral blood. The CDR3 DNA is TGTGCCAGCAGAGGACAGGGGACAGATACGCAGTATTTT. Translating gives CASRGQGTDTQYF.